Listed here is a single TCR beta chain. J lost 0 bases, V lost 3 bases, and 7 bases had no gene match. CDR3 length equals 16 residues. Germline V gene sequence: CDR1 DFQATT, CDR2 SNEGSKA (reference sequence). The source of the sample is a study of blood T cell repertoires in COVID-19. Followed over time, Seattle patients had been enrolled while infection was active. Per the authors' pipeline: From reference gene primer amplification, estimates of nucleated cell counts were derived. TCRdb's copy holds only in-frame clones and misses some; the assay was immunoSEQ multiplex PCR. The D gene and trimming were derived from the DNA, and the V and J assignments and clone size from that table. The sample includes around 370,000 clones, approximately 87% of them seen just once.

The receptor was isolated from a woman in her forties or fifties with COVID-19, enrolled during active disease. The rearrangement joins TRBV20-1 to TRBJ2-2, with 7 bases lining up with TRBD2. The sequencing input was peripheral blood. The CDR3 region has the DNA TGCAGTGCTAGTGGTAGCGGGTATACGAACACCGGGGAGCTGTTTTTT. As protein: CSASGSGYTNTGELFF.